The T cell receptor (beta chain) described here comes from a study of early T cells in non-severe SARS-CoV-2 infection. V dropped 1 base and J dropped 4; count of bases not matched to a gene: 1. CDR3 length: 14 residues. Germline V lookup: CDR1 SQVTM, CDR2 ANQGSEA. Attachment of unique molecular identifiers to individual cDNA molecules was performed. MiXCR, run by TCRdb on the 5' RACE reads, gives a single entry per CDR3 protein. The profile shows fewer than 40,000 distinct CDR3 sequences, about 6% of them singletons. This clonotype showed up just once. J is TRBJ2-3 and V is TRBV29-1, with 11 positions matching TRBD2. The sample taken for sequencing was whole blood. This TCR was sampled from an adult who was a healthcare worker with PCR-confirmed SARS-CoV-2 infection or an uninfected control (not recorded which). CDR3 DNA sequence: TGCAGCGTTGAAGTACTAGCGGGAGCAGATACGCAGTATTTT. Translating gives CSVEVLAGADTQYF.